This is a list of T cell receptor beta chains from one sample in a study of blood T cell repertoires in COVID-19. TCRdb's table, derived via immunoSEQ multiplex PCR, lists solely in-frame clones and lacks some. This table has under 100,000 clones, roughly nine tenths appearing once. The sequencing sample was made of peripheral blood. The receptors were sampled from a man aged 45-60 years with acute or convalescent COVID-19. CDR3s include the opening cysteine and the closing phenylalanine or tryptophan. The order of the fields is V gene, J gene, CDR3 protein.

TRBV4-2	TRBJ1-1	CASSQARDREFTEAFF
TRBV5-8	TRBJ2-5	CASSRGQGGIKETQYF
TRBV27	TRBJ1-2	CASSLSRRTGENLGYTF
TRBV6-5	TRBJ2-5	CASREGAVETQYF
TRBV5-8	TRBJ2-2	CASSWGQNTGELFF
TRBV5-1	TRBJ2-3	CASSLPRVPPSTDTQYF
TRBV11-2	TRBJ1-6	CASSFDRTGLSPLHF
TRBV30	TRBJ1-5	CAWSILGPNQPQHF
TRBV7-2	TRBJ2-5	CASSLVAGGETQYF
TRBV25-1	TRBJ1-3	CASSGDRVAGNTIYF
TRBV7-7	TRBJ2-1	CASSPLRGPTGEQFF
TRBV15	TRBJ2-3	CATGRRGVTDTQYF
TRBV5-1	TRBJ2-2	CASRITGELFF
TRBV19	TRBJ2-5	CASRGQFGETQYF
TRBV20-1	TRBJ1-1	CSASSGNTEAFF
TRBV14	TRBJ2-4	CASSPSRAGTPLAKNIQYF
TRBV7-9	TRBJ1-2	CASSRRVGRSNYGYTF
TRBV6-5	TRBJ2-2	CAIQRRAMNTGELFF
TRBV19	TRBJ1-6	CASSPRTGGNSPLHF
TRBV28	TRBJ1-5	CASTRPGSVSNQPQHF
TRBV7-2	TRBJ2-1	CASSLGLAGGPSYNEQFF
TRBV28	TRBJ2-7	CASSLVSGTLLYEQYF
TRBV2	TRBJ1-2	CASREQGGGDGYTF
TRBV11-1	TRBJ1-2	CASSTSTGPLYGYTF
TRBV6-5	TRBJ1-2	CASSYRAGGDYGYTF
TRBV28	TRBJ1-2	CASRNGQTHYGYTF
TRBV2	TRBJ1-6	CASSQGARSPLHF
TRBV5-6	TRBJ1-2	CASSFPGTEYGYTF
TRBV2	TRBJ2-5	CASKRGIAGGSQETQYF
TRBV5-1	TRBJ1-1	CASSWRQGASTEAFF
TRBV5-4	TRBJ1-1	CASSLGENTEAFF
TRBV28	TRBJ1-1	CASSLSGRTAFF
TRBV4-1	TRBJ1-6	CASSLITGTGGESSYNSPLHF
TRBV5-1	TRBJ2-7	CASSSSGGGAYEQYF
TRBV7-2	TRBJ2-5	CASSPRLKAGGQETQYF
TRBV11-2	TRBJ1-1	CASSLAVNTEAFF
TRBV7-9	TRBJ2-4	CASSLSGGLAVAKNIQYF
TRBV3-1/TRBV3-2	TRBJ1-2	CASSQAGTGYGYTF
TRBV30	TRBJ2-7	CAWNSGTAFYEQYF
TRBV5-1	TRBJ1-1	CASSLSRNTEAFF
TRBV3-1/TRBV3-2	TRBJ1-2	CASSQDVRQAFDYGYTF
TRBV6-5	TRBJ2-1	CATQQDYNEQFF
TRBV5-5	TRBJ2-7	CASSFGLAGAYEQYF
TRBV7-2	TRBJ2-5	CASSPRLEETQYF
TRBV18	TRBJ1-5	CASSPGVANQPQHF
TRBV5-1	TRBJ2-2	CASRSRALAGELFF
TRBV5-6	TRBJ2-1	CASSRVNANEQFF
TRBV12-3/TRBV12-4	TRBJ1-2	CASSYFRGEGYTF
TRBV30	TRBJ1-2	CAWSALGGGYTF
TRBV2	TRBJ2-5	CASSALVLNF
TRBV7-9	TRBJ1-1	CASSRQADTEAFF